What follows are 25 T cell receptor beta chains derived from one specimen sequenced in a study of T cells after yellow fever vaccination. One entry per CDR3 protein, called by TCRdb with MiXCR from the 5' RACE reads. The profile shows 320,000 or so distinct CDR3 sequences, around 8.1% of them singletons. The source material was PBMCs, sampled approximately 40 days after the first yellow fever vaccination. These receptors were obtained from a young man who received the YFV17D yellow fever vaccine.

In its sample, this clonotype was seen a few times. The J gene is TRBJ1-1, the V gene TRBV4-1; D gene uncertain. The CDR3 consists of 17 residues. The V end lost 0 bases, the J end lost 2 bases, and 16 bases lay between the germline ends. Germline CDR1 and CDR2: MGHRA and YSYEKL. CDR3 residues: CASSQEGPPTVNTEAFF. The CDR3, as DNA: TGCGCCAGCAGCCAAGAAGGTCCACCAACGGTTAACACTGAAGCTTTCTTT.

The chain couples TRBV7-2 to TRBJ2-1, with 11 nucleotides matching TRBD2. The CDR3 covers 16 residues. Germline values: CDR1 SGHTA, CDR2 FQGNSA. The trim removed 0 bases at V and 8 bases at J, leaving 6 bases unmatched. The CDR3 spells CASSLAPSGGWYEQFF. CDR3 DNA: TGTGCCAGCAGCTTAGCCCCTAGCGGGGGGTGGTATGAGCAGTTCTTC. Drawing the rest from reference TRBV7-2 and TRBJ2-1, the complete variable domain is GAGVSQSPSNKVTEKGKDVELRCDPISGHTALYWYRQSLGQGLEFLIYFQGNSAPDKSGLPSDRFSAERTGGSVSTLTIQRTQQEDSAVYLCASSLAPSGGWYEQFFGPGTRLTVL.

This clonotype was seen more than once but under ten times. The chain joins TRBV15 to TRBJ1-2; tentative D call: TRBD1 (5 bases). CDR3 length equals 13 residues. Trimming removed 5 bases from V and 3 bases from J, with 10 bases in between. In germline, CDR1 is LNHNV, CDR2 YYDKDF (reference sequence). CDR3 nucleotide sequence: TGTGCCACCAGCGAGGGGTTGGACTATGGCTACACCTTC. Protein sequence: CATSEGLDYGYTF.

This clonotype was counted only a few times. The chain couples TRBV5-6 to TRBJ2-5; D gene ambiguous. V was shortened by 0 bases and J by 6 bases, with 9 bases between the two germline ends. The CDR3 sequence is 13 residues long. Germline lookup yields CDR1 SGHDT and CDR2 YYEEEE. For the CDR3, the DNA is TGTGCCAGCAGCTTGGCGCGCGCGAAGACCCAGTACTTC. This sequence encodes CASSLARAKTQYF. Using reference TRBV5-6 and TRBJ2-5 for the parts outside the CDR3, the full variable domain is DAGVTQSPTHLIKTRGQQVTLRCSPKSGHDTVSWYQQALGQGPQFIFQYYEEEERQRGNFPDRFSGHQFPNYSSELNVNALLLGDSALYLCASSLARAKTQYFGPGTRLLVL.

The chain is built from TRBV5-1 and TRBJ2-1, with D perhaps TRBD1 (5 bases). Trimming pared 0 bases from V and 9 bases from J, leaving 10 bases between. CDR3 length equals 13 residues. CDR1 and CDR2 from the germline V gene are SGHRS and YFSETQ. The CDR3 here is CASSLGRAGEQFF. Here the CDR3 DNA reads TGCGCCAGCAGCTTGGGCAGGGCTGGTGAGCAGTTCTTC. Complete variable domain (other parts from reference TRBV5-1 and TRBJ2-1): KAGVTQTPRYLIKTRGQQVTLSCSPISGHRSVSWYQQTPGQGLQFLFEYFSETQRNKGNFPGRFSGRQFSNSRSEMNVSTLELGDSALYLCASSLGRAGEQFFGPGTRLTVL.

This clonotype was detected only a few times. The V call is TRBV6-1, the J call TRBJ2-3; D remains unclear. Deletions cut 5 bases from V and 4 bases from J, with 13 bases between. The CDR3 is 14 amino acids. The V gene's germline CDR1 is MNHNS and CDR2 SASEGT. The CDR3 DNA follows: TGTGCCAGCAGTCGGAAGCCCCTCGCAGATACGCAGTATTTT. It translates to CASSRKPLADTQYF.

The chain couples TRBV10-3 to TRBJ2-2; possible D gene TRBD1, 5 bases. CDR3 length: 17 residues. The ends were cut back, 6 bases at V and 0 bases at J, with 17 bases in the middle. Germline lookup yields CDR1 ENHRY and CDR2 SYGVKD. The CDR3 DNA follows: TGTGCCATCAGGACACCCCTGGGGCAACCGAACACCGGGGAGCTGTTTTTT. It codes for CAIRTPLGQPNTGELFF.

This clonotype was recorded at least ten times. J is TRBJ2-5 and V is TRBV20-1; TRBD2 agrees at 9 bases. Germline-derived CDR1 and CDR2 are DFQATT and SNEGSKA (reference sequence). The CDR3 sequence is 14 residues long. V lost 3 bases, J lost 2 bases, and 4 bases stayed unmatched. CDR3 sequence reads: CSARASGEQETQYF. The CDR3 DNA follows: TGCAGTGCTAGGGCTAGCGGGGAACAAGAGACCCAGTACTTC.

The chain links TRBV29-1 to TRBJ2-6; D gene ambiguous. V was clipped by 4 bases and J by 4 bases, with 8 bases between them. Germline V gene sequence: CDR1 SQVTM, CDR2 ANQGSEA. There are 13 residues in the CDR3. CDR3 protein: CSVAQLGANVLTF. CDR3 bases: TGCAGCGTTGCCCAACTCGGGGCCAACGTCCTGACTTTC. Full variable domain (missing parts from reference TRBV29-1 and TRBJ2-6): SAVISQKPSRDICQRGTSLTIQCQVDSQVTMMFWYRQQPGQSLTLIATANQGSEATYESGFVIDKFPISRPNLTFSTLTVSNMSPEDSSIYLCSVAQLGANVLTFGAGSRLTVL.

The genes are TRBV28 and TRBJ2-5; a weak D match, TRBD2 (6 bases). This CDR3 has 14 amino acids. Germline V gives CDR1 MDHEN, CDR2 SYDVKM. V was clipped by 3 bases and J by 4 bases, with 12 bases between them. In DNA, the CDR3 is TGTGCCAGCAGTTTCCCCGGAGGGGTAGAGACCCAGTACTTC. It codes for CASSFPGGVETQYF.

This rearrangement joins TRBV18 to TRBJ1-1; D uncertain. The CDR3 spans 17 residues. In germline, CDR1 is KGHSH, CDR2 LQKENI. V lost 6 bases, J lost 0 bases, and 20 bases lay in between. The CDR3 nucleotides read TGTGCCAGCTCGCCTGTTTTTGGGCGCCCCATGAACACTGAAGCTTTCTTT. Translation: CASSPVFGRPMNTEAFF.

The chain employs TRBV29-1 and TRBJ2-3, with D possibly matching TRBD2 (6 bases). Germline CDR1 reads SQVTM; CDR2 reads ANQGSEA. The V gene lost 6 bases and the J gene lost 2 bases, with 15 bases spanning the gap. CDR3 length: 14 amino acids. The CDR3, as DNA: TGCAGCGTGGAGGAGGGGTCCTCCACAGATACGCAGTATTTT. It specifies CSVEEGSSTDTQYF.

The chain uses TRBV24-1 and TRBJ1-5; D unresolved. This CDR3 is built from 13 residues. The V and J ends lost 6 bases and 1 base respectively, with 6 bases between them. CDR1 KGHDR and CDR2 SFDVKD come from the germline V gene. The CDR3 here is CATSHRSNQPQHF. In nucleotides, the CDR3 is TGTGCCACCAGTCATAGAAGCAATCAGCCCCAGCATTTT.

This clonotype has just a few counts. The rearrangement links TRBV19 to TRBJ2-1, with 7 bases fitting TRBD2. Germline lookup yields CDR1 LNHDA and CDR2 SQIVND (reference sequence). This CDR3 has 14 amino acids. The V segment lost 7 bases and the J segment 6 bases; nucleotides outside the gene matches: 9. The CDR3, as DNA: TGTGCCAGTAAGAAGGCGGGGGTGGGCAATGAGCAGTTCTTC. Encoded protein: CASKKAGVGNEQFF.

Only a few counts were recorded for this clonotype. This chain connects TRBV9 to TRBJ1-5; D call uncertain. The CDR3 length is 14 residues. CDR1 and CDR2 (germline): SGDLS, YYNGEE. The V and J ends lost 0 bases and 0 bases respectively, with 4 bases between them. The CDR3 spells CASSVEGSNQPQHF. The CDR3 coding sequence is TGTGCCAGCAGCGTAGAGGGTAGCAATCAGCCCCAGCATTTT.

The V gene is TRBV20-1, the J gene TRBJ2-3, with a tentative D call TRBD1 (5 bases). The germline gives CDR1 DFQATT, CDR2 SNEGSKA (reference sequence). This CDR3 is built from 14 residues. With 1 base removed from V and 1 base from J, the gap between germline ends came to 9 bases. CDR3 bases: TGCAGTGCTAGAGTCAGGGTAGGCACAGATACGCAGTATTTT. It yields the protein CSARVRVGTDTQYF.

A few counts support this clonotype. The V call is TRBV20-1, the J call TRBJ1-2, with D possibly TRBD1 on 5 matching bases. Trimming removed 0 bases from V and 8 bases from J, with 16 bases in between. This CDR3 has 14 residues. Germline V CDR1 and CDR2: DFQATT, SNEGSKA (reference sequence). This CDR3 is CSARDQGVSTGYTF. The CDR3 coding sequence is TGCAGTGCTAGAGATCAAGGGGTATCTACGGGCTACACCTTC.

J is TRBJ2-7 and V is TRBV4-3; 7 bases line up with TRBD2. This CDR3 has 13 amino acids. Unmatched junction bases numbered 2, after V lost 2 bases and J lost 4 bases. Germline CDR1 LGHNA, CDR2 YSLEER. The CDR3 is CASSQHGGYEQYF. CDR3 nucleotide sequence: TGCGCCAGCAGCCAACACGGGGGGTACGAGCAGTACTTC.

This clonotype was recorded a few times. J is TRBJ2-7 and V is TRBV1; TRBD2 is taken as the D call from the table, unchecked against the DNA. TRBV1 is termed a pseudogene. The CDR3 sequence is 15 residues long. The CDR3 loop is CTSSYRTSGTYEQYF. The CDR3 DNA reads TGCACCAGCAGCTACCGGACTAGCGGGACCTACGAGCAGTACTTC.

The CDR3 is CATRASGNNEQFF. The CDR3 DNA follows: TGTGCCACCAGAGCTAGCGGAAACAATGAGCAGTTCTTC. The chain uses TRBV24-1 and TRBJ2-1, with 7 bases matching TRBD2. The CDR3 length is 13 residues. Germline-derived CDR1 and CDR2 are KGHDR and SFDVKD. V lost 7 bases, J lost 5 bases, and 4 bases stayed unmatched.

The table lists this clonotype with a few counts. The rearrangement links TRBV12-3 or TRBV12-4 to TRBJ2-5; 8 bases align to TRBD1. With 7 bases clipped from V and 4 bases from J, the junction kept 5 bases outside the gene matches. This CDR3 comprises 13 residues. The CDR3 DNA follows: TGTGCCAGCAACGTCAGGGGGCTAGAGACCCAGTACTTC. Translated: CASNVRGLETQYF.

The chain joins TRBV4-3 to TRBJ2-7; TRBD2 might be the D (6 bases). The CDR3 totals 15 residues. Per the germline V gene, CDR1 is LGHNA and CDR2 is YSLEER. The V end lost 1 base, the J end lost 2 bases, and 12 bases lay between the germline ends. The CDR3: CASSQVWRGPYEQYF. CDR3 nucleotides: TGCGCCAGCAGCCAAGTTTGGCGGGGTCCCTACGAGCAGTACTTC.

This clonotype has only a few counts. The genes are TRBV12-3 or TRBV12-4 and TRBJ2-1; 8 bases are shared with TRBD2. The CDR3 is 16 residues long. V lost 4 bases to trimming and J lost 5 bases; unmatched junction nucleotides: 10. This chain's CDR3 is CASSSSRLAGNNEQFF. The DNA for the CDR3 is TGTGCCAGCAGTTCCAGTCGTCTAGCGGGTAACAATGAGCAGTTCTTC.

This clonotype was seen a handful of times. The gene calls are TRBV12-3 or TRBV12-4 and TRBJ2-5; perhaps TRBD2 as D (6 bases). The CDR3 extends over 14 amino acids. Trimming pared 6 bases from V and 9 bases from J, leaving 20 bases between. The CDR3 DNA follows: TGTGCCAGCAGGCAGCTGGCGGGGTGGGGGGCCCAGTACTTC. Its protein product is CASRQLAGWGAQYF.

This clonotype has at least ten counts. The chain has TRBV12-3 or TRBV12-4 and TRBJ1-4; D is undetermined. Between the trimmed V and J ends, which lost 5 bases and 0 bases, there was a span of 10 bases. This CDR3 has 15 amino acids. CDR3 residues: CASSPRAATNEKLFF. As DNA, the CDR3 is TGTGCCAGCAGTCCGCGGGCAGCAACTAATGAAAAACTGTTTTTT.